A single sample gave rise to the 28 T cell receptor beta chains below, sequenced in a study of blood T cell repertoires in COVID-19. The method was immunoSEQ multiplex PCR; TCRdb's version includes in-frame clones alone and lacks a portion of them. The sample lists roughly 140,000 clones; 85% to 90% were seen once. The sequenced material came from peripheral blood. Source of these receptors: a middle-aged woman with acute or convalescent COVID-19.

The chain couples TRBV2 to TRBJ2-2; possible D gene TRBD1, 5 bases. The V gene's germline CDR1 is SNHLY and CDR2 FYNNEI. V lost 1 base to trimming and J lost 2 bases, with 8 bases between them. This CDR3 has 15 amino acids. The CDR3 region has the DNA TGTGCCAGCAGTGAAGACAGGTTAAACACCGGGGAGCTGTTTTTT. Amino acid sequence: CASSEDRLNTGELFF.

The chain uses TRBV5-1 and TRBJ2-3; 7 nucleotides match TRBD2. V was pared by 4 bases and J by 1 base, with 6 bases of the junction left unmatched. CDR3 length: 15 amino acids. Germline V gene data show CDR1 as SGHRS and CDR2 as YFSETQ. CDR3 residues: CASSQAGSGTDTQYF. The CDR3 nucleotides are TGCGCCAGCAGCCAAGCGGGATCTGGCACAGATACGCAGTATTTT. Supplemented by reference TRBV5-1 and TRBJ2-3, the full variable domain reads KAGVTQTPRYLIKTRGQQVTLSCSPISGHRSVSWYQQTPGQGLQFLFEYFSETQRNKGNFPGRFSGRQFSNSRSEMNVSTLELGDSALYLCASSQAGSGTDTQYFGPGTRLTVL.

The chain is built from TRBV27 and TRBJ2-3; 8 bases map to TRBD2. V lost 5 bases and J lost 0; bases outside the gene matches: 13. Germline V lookup: CDR1 MNHEY, CDR2 SMNVEV (reference sequence). This CDR3 region has 18 residues. CDR3 loop: CASSGMGILAGSTDTQYF. DNA of the CDR3: TGTGCCAGCAGTGGAATGGGAATCTTAGCGGGAAGCACAGATACGCAGTATTTT.

This clone was seen only once. The CDR3 coding sequence is TGTGCCATCAAAAATCCCCGGTCCGAGCAGTACTTC. Translating it yields CAIKNPRSEQYF. The chain joins TRBV10-3 to TRBJ2-7, with no clear D. Germline values: CDR1 ENHRY, CDR2 SYGVKD. This CDR3 region has 12 residues. V was clipped by 7 bases and J by 6 bases, with 13 bases between them.

This chain uses TRBV5-1 with TRBJ2-5; 9 bases map to TRBD1. CDR1 is SGHRS and CDR2 is YFSETQ in the germline V gene. The CDR3 extends over 15 amino acids. The V gene end was trimmed by 4 bases and the J gene end by 5 bases; junction bases not matched to a gene: 9. CDR3 nucleotides: TGCGCCAGCAGCCCTACAGACAGGGGGTCCGAGACCCAGTACTTC. This translates into CASSPTDRGSETQYF.

This chain connects TRBV4-1 to TRBJ1-3; D is unclear. Germline lookup yields CDR1 MGHRA and CDR2 YSYEKL. There are 16 residues in the CDR3. V lost 0 bases and J lost 0, with 9 bases in between. In nucleotides, the CDR3 is TGCGCCAGCAGCCAAGATGGAGGAGACTCTGGAAACACCATATATTTT. This translates into CASSQDGGDSGNTIYF.

The chain uses TRBV2 and TRBJ1-2; 7 bases are shared with TRBD1. V shed 6 bases, J shed 8 bases, and the junction held 6 bases outside the gene matches. CDR1 is SNHLY and CDR2 is FYNNEI in the germline V gene. The CDR3 has 12 amino acids. The CDR3 here is CASRATGAGYTF. DNA for the CDR3: TGTGCCAGCAGAGCAACAGGGGCGGGCTACACCTTC.

V is TRBV12-3 or TRBV12-4 and J is TRBJ1-2, with 7 nucleotides matching TRBD1. V was clipped by 4 bases and J by 8 bases; unmatched bases: 4. This CDR3 is 12 amino acids long. CDR3 sequence (DNA): TGTGCCAGCAGTTCTGCAGGGGGAGGCTACACCTTC. Amino acid sequence: CASSSAGGGYTF.

The V and J genes are TRBV29-1 and TRBJ2-1; TRBD2 matches 8 bases. The CDR3 is 16 amino acids. The ends lost 0 bases at V and 6 bases at J; junction bases unmatched: 10. The germline gives CDR1 SQVTM, CDR2 ANQGSEA. This CDR3 reads CSVEDRAGGYGNEQFF. The CDR3 nucleotides are TGCAGCGTTGAAGATCGTGCGGGAGGTTATGGCAATGAGCAGTTCTTC.

The chain employs TRBV5-6 and TRBJ2-5; D is perhaps TRBD1 (5 bases). There are 13 residues in the CDR3. V was shortened by 1 base and J by 5 bases, with 9 bases between the two germline ends. The germline V gene encodes CDR1 SGHDT and CDR2 YYEEEE. CDR3 DNA sequence: TGTGCCAGCAGCTTGAGGGGCTCGGAGACCCAGTACTTC. Translated, it gives CASSLRGSETQYF.

The V gene is TRBV30, the J gene TRBJ1-5; 11 bases align to TRBD1. This CDR3 spans 15 amino acids. Germline V gene data show CDR1 as GTSNPN and CDR2 as SVGIG (reference sequence). With V trimmed by 5 bases and J by 5 bases, 8 bases remained unmatched. CDR3 loop: CAWGTGGSRDQPQHF. The CDR3 DNA reads as TGTGCCTGGGGGACAGGGGGTTCTCGGGATCAGCCCCAGCATTTT.

The chain uses TRBV10-3 and TRBJ1-2, with D possibly TRBD1 on 6 matching bases. The CDR3 is 12 amino acids. Looked up from germline, CDR1 is ENHRY and CDR2 is SYGVKD. The V end was cut by 2 bases, the J end by 8 bases, with 9 bases between. CDR3 DNA: TGTGCCATCAGTGAGACAGGGACGGGCTACACCTTC. This codes for CAISETGTGYTF.

This chain links TRBV24-1 with TRBJ1-2; TRBD1 agrees at 9 bases. The germline V gene has CDR1 KGHDR and CDR2 SFDVKD. The CDR3 totals 13 residues. The J segment lost 7 bases and the V segment lost 8 bases, leaving 7 bases of the junction unmatched. The CDR3 is CATNPGTGSGYTF. Here the CDR3 DNA reads TGTGCCACCAACCCCGGGACAGGGTCTGGCTACACCTTC.

This clone appeared a single time. The chain has TRBV14 and TRBJ2-7; TRBD1 matches 9 bases. The V and J ends lost 4 bases and 7 bases, in that order; junction bases with no gene match: 11. The CDR3 loop spans 15 amino acids. Germline assignment: CDR1 SGHDN and CDR2 FVKESK. CDR3 amino acids: CASSPPGTGRWEQYF. The CDR3 nucleotides read TGTGCCAGCAGCCCCCCTGGGACAGGGCGTTGGGAGCAGTACTTC.

This sequence joins TRBV2 and TRBJ1-1; 7 positions match TRBD1. With V trimmed by 4 bases and J by 1 base, 3 bases remained unmatched. Looked up from germline, CDR1 is SNHLY and CDR2 is FYNNEI. CDR3 length equals 14 residues. The CDR3 here is CASSARGPNTEAFF. Written as DNA, the CDR3 is TGTGCCAGCAGTGCAAGGGGGCCGAACACTGAAGCTTTCTTT.

V gene TRBV12-5 combines with J gene TRBJ2-3; 10 bases match TRBD2. CDR3 length equals 15 residues. The germline V gene has CDR1 LGHNT and CDR2 FRNRAP. The J segment lost 2 bases and the V segment lost 5 bases, leaving 4 bases of the junction unmatched. The CDR3 is CASGPGLAVTDTQYF. The DNA for the CDR3 is TGTGCTAGTGGTCCCGGACTAGCGGTCACAGATACGCAGTATTTT.

J is TRBJ2-7 and V is TRBV12-3 or TRBV12-4, with TRBD2 identical over 8 bases. The CDR3 is made up of 13 amino acids. V gave up 6 bases and J gave up 4 bases; unmatched junction bases: 5. CDR3 in amino acids: CASSIGGVYEQYF. The CDR3 coding sequence is TGTGCCAGCAGCATCGGGGGGGTATACGAGCAGTACTTC.

This chain connects TRBV19 to TRBJ1-1; weak D call: TRBD1 (5 bases). The CDR3 runs to 17 residues. Germline CDR1 is LNHDA and CDR2 is SQIVND (reference sequence). V shed 4 bases and J shed 7 bases, with 25 bases lying between them. CDR3 sequence (DNA): TGTGCCAGTAGTACGTATCAGGGTTCGGGTCACCCTCTTGAAGCTTTCTTT. Translating gives CASSTYQGSGHPLEAFF.

This chain uses TRBV6-5 with TRBJ2-2; tentative D call: TRBD1 (5 bases). This CDR3 comprises 13 residues. V dropped 7 bases and J dropped 4 bases, with 10 bases sitting between them. Germline CDR1 and CDR2: MNHEY and SVGAGI. The CDR3 DNA follows: TGTGCCAGCATAGCACAGGCCACCGGGGAGCTGTTTTTT. The encoded protein is CASIAQATGELFF.

V is TRBV9 and J is TRBJ2-7; 8 nucleotides line up with TRBD2. The CDR3 consists of 12 residues. The germline V gene encodes CDR1 SGDLS and CDR2 YYNGEE. V trimming: 4 bases; J trimming: 6 bases; junction bases outside the gene matches: 3. The CDR3 DNA reads TGTGCCAGCAGCCTCGGGGGGGCCGAGCAGTACTTC. Translating it yields CASSLGGAEQYF.

The chain employs TRBV5-5 and TRBJ1-5; 7 bases agree with TRBD1. The CDR3 consists of 15 residues. Germline CDR1 SGHKS, CDR2 YYEKEE (reference sequence). With 4 bases clipped from V and 6 bases from J, the junction kept 10 bases outside the gene matches. The CDR3 DNA sequence: TGTGCCAGCAGCAACTCCTACAGGGGCCCTCAGCCCCAGCATTTT. This codes for CASSNSYRGPQPQHF.

The chain couples TRBV6-6 to TRBJ1-1; TRBD1 is a possible D gene (5 bases). Germline V CDR1 and CDR2: MNHNY, SVGAGI (reference sequence). With 6 bases removed from V and 3 bases from J, the gap between germline ends came to 11 bases. The CDR3 consists of 13 residues. The CDR3 here is CASSNDRDTEAFF. The CDR3 DNA reads as TGTGCCAGCAGCAACGACAGAGACACTGAAGCTTTCTTT.

The chain links TRBV19 to TRBJ2-6; the D is unclear. The CDR3 length is 16 residues. Germline CDR1 reads LNHDA; CDR2 reads SQIVND (reference sequence). The germline V and J ends were trimmed by 1 base and 5 bases, with 12 bases remaining between them. The chain's CDR3 is CASSIGQVLRANVLTF. DNA for the CDR3: TGTGCCAGTAGTATAGGGCAGGTGCTTAGGGCCAACGTCCTGACTTTC.

The V and J genes are TRBV6-4 and TRBJ1-2; 10 bases line up with TRBD1. The CDR3 totals 14 residues. Trimming cost V 3 bases and J 4 bases; bases outside gene matches: 2. The V gene's germline CDR1 is MRHNA and CDR2 SNTAGT. The CDR3 spells CASSEGQGSYGYTF. The CDR3 coding sequence is TGTGCCAGCAGTGAGGGACAGGGGTCCTATGGCTACACCTTC.

This chain uses TRBV5-4 with TRBJ2-5; D may be TRBD1 (6 bases). V lost 2 bases and J 5 bases, leaving 13 bases between the germline ends. CDR3 length: 14 amino acids. CDR1 and CDR2 (germline): SGHNT, YYREEE (reference sequence). CDR3 sequence (DNA): TGTGCCAGCAGCTTATCCGGGACATCGGAGACCCAGTACTTC. Amino acids: CASSLSGTSETQYF.

This clone was seen only once. V usage is TRBV11-2 and J usage is TRBJ2-2, with D possibly being TRBD1 (5 bases). Trimming shortened V by 5 bases and J by 5 bases, and 18 bases separated the two germline ends. This CDR3 is built from 16 residues. CDR1 is SGHAT, CDR2 FQNNGV, per germline. The CDR3 bases are TGTGCCAGCAGCAAAGGTGGCAGGGATCGAACCGGGGAGCTGTTTTTT. Translated, it gives CASSKGGRDRTGELFF.

The genes are TRBV13 and TRBJ1-6; 9 positions agree with TRBD1. The germline V gene encodes CDR1 PRHDT and CDR2 FYEKMQ (reference sequence). The V gene end was trimmed by 5 bases and the J gene end by 0 bases; junction bases not matched to a gene: 5. This CDR3 spans 17 amino acids. The CDR3 nucleotides read TGTGCCAGCAGCGCGCGACAGGGGGACTCCTATAATTCACCCCTCCACTTT. Translating it yields CASSARQGDSYNSPLHF.

A single count supports this clone. The rearrangement links TRBV11-3 to TRBJ1-2; 10 bases agree with TRBD1. The CDR3 totals 16 residues. In germline, CDR1 is SGHNT, CDR2 YENEEA. The J segment lost 6 bases and the V segment lost 0 bases, leaving 7 bases of the junction unmatched. Here the CDR3 reads CASSLDPGTGADGYTF. CDR3 in DNA: TGTGCCAGCAGCTTAGATCCGGGGACAGGGGCTGATGGCTACACCTTC.